Reported below is one T cell receptor (beta chain). This entry is derived from a study of T cells in Graves' hyperthyroidism and ophthalmopathy. From RNA transcripts, TCR beta CDR3 regions were amplified. The HTBI primer set was used in a first-round RT-PCR of the TCR CDR3. In TCRdb, the multiplex PCR reads were re-called with MiXCR into one record per CDR3 protein. Found here are approximately 400,000 distinct CDR3 sequences, around a sixth of them singletons; the top ten hold 40%. V dropped 3 bases and J dropped 2; count of bases not matched to a gene: 4. Germline CDR1 reads LGHDT; CDR2 reads YNNKEL (reference sequence). This CDR3 region has 16 residues.

The receptor was derived from a man between 18 and 35 years old with Graves' ophthalmopathy. The gene calls are TRBV3-1 and TRBJ2-3, with 11 bases matching TRBD2. The sample was blood. The CDR3 here is CASSQRTSGFTDTQYF. CDR3 nucleotide sequence: TGTGCCAGCAGCCAGAGGACTAGCGGGTTCACAGATACGCAGTATTTT.